What follows are 21 T cell receptor beta chains derived from one specimen sequenced in a study of shared clonotypes between healthy human individuals. Using immunoSEQ multiplex PCR, the repertoire was profiled, and TCRdb retains in-frame clones only, with some absent. The top ten clones hold roughly 0.83% of a sample with about 1.1 million clones, roughly 80% of them seen once. Sequencing used memory CD4+ T cells from PBMCs. Subset indicated: CD45RA-negative fraction. These receptors all stem from a man between 18 and 29 years old in good health. Some clones in this sample may be carry-over from other donors' samples.

The V call is TRBV19, the J call TRBJ2-5; 9 bases fit TRBD1. Germline loops: CDR1 LNHDA, CDR2 SQIVND (reference sequence). V shed 8 bases, J shed 5 bases, and the junction held 6 bases outside the gene matches. The CDR3 covers 13 residues. Here the CDR3 reads CASRGTGTETQYF. CDR3 nucleotides: TGTGCCAGTCGGGGGACAGGGACGGAGACCCAGTACTTC.

The chain is built from TRBV7-9 and TRBJ2-1, with 8 bases fitting TRBD2. Germline loops: CDR1 SEHNR, CDR2 FQNEAQ (reference sequence). The CDR3 spans 16 residues. V shed 7 bases, J shed 5 bases, and the junction held 13 bases outside the gene matches. The CDR3 nucleotides read TGTGCCAGCACCAAAAGGGGTACTAGCGGAAACAATGAGCAGTTCTTC. It codes for CASTKRGTSGNNEQFF.

This rearrangement joins TRBV6-5 to TRBJ2-7, with 11 bases that match TRBD2. V shed 5 bases, J shed 2 bases, and the junction held 5 bases outside the gene matches. The CDR3 covers 15 residues. Germline lookup yields CDR1 MNHEY and CDR2 SVGAGI. This chain's CDR3 is CASSKLAGGTYEQYF. CDR3 bases: TGTGCCAGCAGTAAATTAGCGGGAGGGACCTACGAGCAGTACTTC.

V is TRBV6-1 and J is TRBJ2-1, with D perhaps matching TRBD1 (5 bases). The CDR3 is made up of 15 amino acids. Trimming took 4 bases from V and 9 from J, leaving 19 bases between them. Germline CDR1 and CDR2: MNHNS and SASEGT. The CDR3 coding sequence is TGTGCCAGCAGTGTGGACACGGGTAACAATCGTGAGCAGTTCTTC. It translates to CASSVDTGNNREQFF.

The genes are TRBV28 and TRBJ2-1, with a possible D match to TRBD1 (6 bases). The germline V gene has CDR1 MDHEN and CDR2 SYDVKM. This CDR3 is built from 14 residues. V lost 6 bases and J 0 bases, leaving 9 bases between the germline ends. CDR3 in amino acids: CASRDRPSYNEQFF. The DNA of the CDR3 is TGTGCCAGCAGAGACAGGCCCTCCTACAATGAGCAGTTCTTC.

V and J are TRBV6-7 and TRBJ2-5; D is perhaps TRBD1 or TRBD2 (5 bases each). TRBV6-7 is designated an ORF whose function remains uncertain. The CDR3 has 15 residues. V was trimmed by 2 bases and J by 5 bases, leaving 15 bases between them. The chain's CDR3 is CASSYEYLWGETQYF. The CDR3 region has the DNA TGTGCCAGCAGTTACGAGTACCTATGGGGGGAGACCCAGTACTTC.

The chain carries TRBV10-2 and TRBJ2-3, with D perhaps assigned TRBD1 or TRBD2 (6 bases each). Germline CDR1 is WSHSY and CDR2 is SAAADI. The V and J ends lost 6 bases and 0 bases respectively, with 16 bases between them. This CDR3 has 16 amino acids. The CDR3 sequence: CASRKGGTHSTDTQYF. CDR3 nucleotide sequence: TGCGCCAGCAGGAAAGGGGGGACACACAGCACAGATACGCAGTATTTT.

This clone was detected a few times. The gene calls are TRBV6-6 and TRBJ1-2; TRBD1 matches 8 bases. The CDR3 totals 14 residues. Germline CDR1 is MNHNY and CDR2 is SVGAGI (reference sequence). The V gene end was trimmed by 0 bases and the J gene end by 7 bases; junction bases not matched to a gene: 4. CDR3 in amino acids: CASSYSPGGRGYTF. The CDR3 DNA follows: TGTGCCAGCAGTTACTCTCCAGGGGGCCGTGGCTACACCTTC.

CDR3 amino acids: CASSQEGGVGRAAYNEQFF. In DNA, the CDR3 is TGCGCCAGCAGCCAAGAGGGGGGTGTCGGGCGGGCCGCCTACAATGAGCAGTTCTTC. The genes are TRBV4-3 and TRBJ2-1, with D tentatively TRBD2 (6 bases). CDR3 length: 19 residues. The V end was cut by 0 bases, the J end by 2 bases, with 20 bases between. CDR1 and CDR2 (germline): LGHNA, YSLEER.

This clone was seen more than once but under ten times. The chain uses TRBV2 and TRBJ1-1; unclear D gene. CDR3 length: 13 residues. Trimming left V 5 bases short and J 0 bases short, with 7 bases between. The germline V gene encodes CDR1 SNHLY and CDR2 FYNNEI. The CDR3 coding sequence is TGTGCCAGCAGTCCACAGATGAACACTGAAGCTTTCTTT. Its translation is CASSPQMNTEAFF. Full variable domain (outside the CDR3, taken from reference TRBV2 and TRBJ1-1): EPEVTQTPSHQVTQMGQEVILRCVPISNHLYFYWYRQILGQKVEFLVSFYNNEISEKSEIFDDQFSVERPDGSNFTLKIRSTKLEDSAMYFCASSPQMNTEAFFGQGTRLTVV.

The chain couples TRBV5-4 to TRBJ2-3; 9 nucleotides line up with TRBD2. The germline CDR1 and CDR2 sequences are SGHNT and YYREEE (reference sequence). V lost 0 bases to trimming and J lost 3 bases; unmatched junction nucleotides: 5. The length of the CDR3 is 16 residues. DNA for the CDR3: TGTGCCAGCAGCTTGGGTAGGCGGGAGGGGACAGATACGCAGTATTTT. Translating it yields CASSLGRREGTDTQYF. Full variable domain (rest looked up from reference TRBV5-4 and TRBJ2-3): ETGVTQSPTHLIKTRGQQVTLRCSSQSGHNTVSWYQQALGQGPQFIFQYYREEENGRGNFPPRFSGLQFPNYSSELNVNALELDDSALYLCASSLGRREGTDTQYFGPGTRLTVL.

A few counts support this clone. The chain has TRBV11-2 and TRBJ2-6, with a weak D call TRBD2 (5 bases). Per germline, CDR1 SGHAT and CDR2 FQNNGV. This CDR3 has 14 amino acids. Between the trimmed V and J ends, which lost 1 base and 9 bases, there was a span of 10 bases. DNA of the CDR3: TGTGCCAGCAGCTTAGGACAAGGGAGCAACGTCCTGACTTTC. Translated: CASSLGQGSNVLTF.

The V call is TRBV5-1, the J call TRBJ2-7, with 10 nucleotides matching TRBD2. Trimming removed 1 base from V and 6 bases from J; junction bases left unmatched: 7. The CDR3 has 15 residues. The germline CDR1 and CDR2 sequences are SGHRS and YFSETQ. The CDR3 DNA reads as TGCGCCAGCAGCTTGAGGCTAGCGGGAGCATCCGAGCAGTACTTC. Residues: CASSLRLAGASEQYF.

The rearrangement uses TRBV4-2 and TRBJ2-7, with 8 bases that match TRBD2. This CDR3 is 14 amino acids long. The germline V gene has CDR1 LGHNA and CDR2 YNFKEQ. J gave up 3 bases and V 2 bases, and 3 bases lay outside the gene matches. The CDR3 loop reads CASSQLGGVYEQYF. The CDR3 DNA is TGTGCCAGCAGCCAACTCGGGGGGGTCTACGAGCAGTACTTC.

In this sample, this clone turned up a few times. The chain carries TRBV7-2 and TRBJ1-5; D is ambiguous. This CDR3 is 12 amino acids long. Germline CDR1 and CDR2: SGHTA and FQGNSA. With 5 bases removed from V and 11 bases from J, the gap between germline ends came to 13 bases. The CDR3 region is CASSPSKRAQHF. The DNA of the CDR3 is TGTGCCAGCAGCCCAAGTAAGCGCGCCCAGCATTTT.

The chain has TRBV7-9 and TRBJ2-5, with D possibly TRBD1 on 7 matching bases. CDR1 and CDR2 (germline): SEHNR, FQNEAQ (reference sequence). The ends were cut back, 1 base at V and 4 bases at J, with 22 bases in the middle. The CDR3 length is 18 residues. The CDR3 nucleotides read TGTGCCAGCAGCTTAGTCTGGGGTGCAGGGGGAGGTGGAGAGACCCAGTACTTC. Translated, it gives CASSLVWGAGGGGETQYF.

The CDR3 coding sequence is TGTGCCAGCAGTGGTTCGGTAACTGGCTATGGCTACACCTTC. Protein: CASSGSVTGYGYTF. The gene calls are TRBV2 and TRBJ1-2; D not certain. Deletions cut 4 bases from V and 4 bases from J, with 13 bases between. The CDR3 runs 14 residues. Germline V CDR1 and CDR2: SNHLY, FYNNEI.

The rearrangement joins TRBV6-1 to TRBJ2-7; no definite D call. The germline V gene has CDR1 MNHNS and CDR2 SASEGT. This CDR3 is 15 amino acids long. Trimming pared 6 bases from V and 0 bases from J, leaving 15 bases between. CDR3 sequence reads: CASRSVIANSYEQYF. The CDR3 DNA is TGTGCCAGCAGGTCCGTGATTGCTAACTCCTACGAGCAGTACTTC.

This chain connects TRBV5-6 to TRBJ1-2; a weak D match, TRBD1 (6 bases). The CDR3 covers 15 residues. Germline V gene lookup returns CDR1 SGHDT and CDR2 YYEEEE. Trimming took off 5 bases at V and 4 bases at J, with 18 bases between the two ends. CDR3 region: CASRGGGRIPYGYTF. CDR3 nucleotides: TGTGCCAGCAGGGGAGGGGGGCGCATCCCCTATGGCTACACCTTC.

The CDR3 DNA is TGTGCCAGCAGCTCGAATCAGAGGGAGGAGGATGGCTACACCTTC. Translation: CASSSNQREEDGYTF. The genes are TRBV13 and TRBJ1-2; D uncertain. There are 15 residues in the CDR3. Trimming shortened V by 4 bases and J by 6 bases, and 18 bases separated the two germline ends. Germline lookup yields CDR1 PRHDT and CDR2 FYEKMQ (reference sequence).

The rearrangement uses TRBV30 and TRBJ2-5; tentatively, D is TRBD1 or TRBD2 (5 bases each). V was clipped by 1 base and J by 4 bases, with 16 bases between them. Germline V gives CDR1 GTSNPN, CDR2 SVGIG (reference sequence). The CDR3 runs 15 residues. The CDR3 here is CAWSARQSGTETQYF. CDR3 nucleotide sequence: TGTGCCTGGAGTGCCCGACAGAGCGGCACAGAGACCCAGTACTTC.